This T cell receptor (beta chain) was captured in a study of OX40 agonist ivuxolimab in advanced cancers. For the study at large: It was ivuxolimab, an agonistic anti-OX40 (CD134) antibody, that patients were treated with. People in dose escalation had one of these cancers: hepatocellular carcinoma, melanoma, renal cell or head and neck cancer.

Produced via immunoSEQ multiplex PCR; TCRdb's table is partial and in-frame only. In the table there are 13,000 or so clones, around three quarters of which are singletons. With respect to this clone: Its matching antigen is unknown.

Whole-study results and caveats: Normalized T-cell clonal expansion was also low in a subset of nonresponders.

The J segment lost 1 base and the V segment lost 4 bases, leaving 4 bases of the junction unmatched. The CDR3 is 15 amino acids. Germline V lookup: CDR1 MGHRA, CDR2 YSYEKL. V and J are TRBV4-1 and TRBJ2-1, with 7 bases that match TRBD1. The receptor was derived from an adult with an advanced solid tumor such as melanoma, head and neck, liver or kidney cancer. The material was CD4+ or CD8+ T cells sorted from blood, obtained in a trial of the OX40 agonist ivuxolimab. As DNA, the CDR3 is TGCGCCAGCAGCCTCGACAGGGCTTCCTACAATGAGCAGTTCTTC. It specifies CASSLDRASYNEQFF.